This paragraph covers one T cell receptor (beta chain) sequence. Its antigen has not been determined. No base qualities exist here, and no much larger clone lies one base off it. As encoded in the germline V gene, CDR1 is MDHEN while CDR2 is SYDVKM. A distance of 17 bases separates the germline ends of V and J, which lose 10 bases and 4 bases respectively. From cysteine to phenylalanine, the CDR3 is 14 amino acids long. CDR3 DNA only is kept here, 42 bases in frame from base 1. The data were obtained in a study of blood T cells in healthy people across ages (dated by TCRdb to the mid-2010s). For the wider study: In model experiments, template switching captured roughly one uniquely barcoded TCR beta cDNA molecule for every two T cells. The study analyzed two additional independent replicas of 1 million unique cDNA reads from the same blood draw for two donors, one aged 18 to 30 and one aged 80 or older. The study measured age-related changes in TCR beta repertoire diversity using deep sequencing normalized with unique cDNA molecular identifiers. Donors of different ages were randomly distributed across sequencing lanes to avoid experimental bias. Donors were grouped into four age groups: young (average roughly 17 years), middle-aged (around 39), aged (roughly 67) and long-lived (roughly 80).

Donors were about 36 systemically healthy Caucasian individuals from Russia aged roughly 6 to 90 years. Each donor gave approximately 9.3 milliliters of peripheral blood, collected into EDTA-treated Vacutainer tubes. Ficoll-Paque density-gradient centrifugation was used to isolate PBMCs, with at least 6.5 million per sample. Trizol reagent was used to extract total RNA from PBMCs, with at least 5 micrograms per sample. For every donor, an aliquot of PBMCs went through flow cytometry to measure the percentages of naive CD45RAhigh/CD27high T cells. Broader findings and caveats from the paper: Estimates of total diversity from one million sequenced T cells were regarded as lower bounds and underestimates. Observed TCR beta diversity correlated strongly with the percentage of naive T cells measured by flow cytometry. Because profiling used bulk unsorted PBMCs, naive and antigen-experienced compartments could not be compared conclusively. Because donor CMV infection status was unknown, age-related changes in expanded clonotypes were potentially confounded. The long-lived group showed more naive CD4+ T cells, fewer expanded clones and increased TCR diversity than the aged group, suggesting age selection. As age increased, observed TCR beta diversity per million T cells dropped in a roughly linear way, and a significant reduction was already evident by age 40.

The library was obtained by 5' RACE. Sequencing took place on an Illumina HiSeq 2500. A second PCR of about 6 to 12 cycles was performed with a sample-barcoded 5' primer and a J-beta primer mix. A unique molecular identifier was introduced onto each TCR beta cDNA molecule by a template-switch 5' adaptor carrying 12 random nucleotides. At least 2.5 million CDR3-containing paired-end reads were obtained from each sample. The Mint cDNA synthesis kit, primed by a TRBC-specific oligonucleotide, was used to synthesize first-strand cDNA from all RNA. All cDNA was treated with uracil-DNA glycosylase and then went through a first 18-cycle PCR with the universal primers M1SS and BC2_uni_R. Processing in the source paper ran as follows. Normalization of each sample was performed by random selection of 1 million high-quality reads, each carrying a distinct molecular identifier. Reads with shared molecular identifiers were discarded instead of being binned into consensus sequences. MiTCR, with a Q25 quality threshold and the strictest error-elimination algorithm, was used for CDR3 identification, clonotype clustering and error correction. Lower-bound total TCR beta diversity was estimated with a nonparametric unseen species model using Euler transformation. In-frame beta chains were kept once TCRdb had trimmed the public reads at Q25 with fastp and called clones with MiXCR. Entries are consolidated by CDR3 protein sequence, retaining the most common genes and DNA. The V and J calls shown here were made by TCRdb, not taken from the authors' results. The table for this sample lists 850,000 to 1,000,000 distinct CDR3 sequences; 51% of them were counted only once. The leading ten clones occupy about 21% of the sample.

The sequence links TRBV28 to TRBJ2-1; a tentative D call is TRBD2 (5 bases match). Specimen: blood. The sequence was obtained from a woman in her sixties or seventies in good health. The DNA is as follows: TGTGCCACCCGGACGAGCGGAACGTACAATGAGCAGTTCTTC. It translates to CATRTSGTYNEQFF.